The rows below give T cell receptor beta chains drawn from one sample of a study of T cells in Graves' hyperthyroidism and ophthalmopathy. A single record per CDR3 protein comes from TCRdb applying MiXCR to the multiplex PCR reads. The table lists around 520,000 distinct CDR3 sequences, around 15% of them singletons. Specimen: blood. These receptors all stem from a middle-aged woman with Graves' hyperthyroidism. CDR3s include the opening cysteine and the closing phenylalanine or tryptophan. The D gene is left open where the match is weak. Expanded clones are given a class, and other clones once, few, many or no size at all.

TRBJ2-4	many	15	TRBD1	TRBV28	CASRHLETGFAIQYF	TGTGCCAGCAGACACCTTGAGACAGGGTTCGCCATTCAGTACTTC
TRBJ1-6	many	14	.	TRBV6-1	CASSEEQGYSPLHF	TGTGCCAGCAGTGAAGAACAGGGTTATTCACCCCTCCACTTT
TRBJ2-3	few	14	.	TRBV10-3	CAIRTGTRADTQYF	TGTGCCATCAGGACCGGGACACGAGCAGATACGCAGTATTTT
TRBJ2-1	many	13	.	TRBV30	CAWSANRFNEQFF	TGTGCCTGGAGTGCCAACAGGTTCAATGAGCAGTTCTTC
TRBJ2-2	.	14	.	TRBV4-1	CASSQPTVTGELFF	TGCGCCAGCAGCCAGCCCACAGTCACCGGGGAGCTGTTTTTT
TRBJ2-3	many	14	TRBD1	TRBV7-3	CASSQTGEADTQYF	TGTGCCAGCAGCCAGACAGGGGAGGCAGATACGCAGTATTTT
TRBJ1-5	many	13	.	TRBV30	CAWSDRDGQPQHF	TGTGCCTGGAGTGACAGGGACGGTCAGCCCCAGCATTTT
TRBJ2-2	.	14	.	TRBV9	CASTPSGNTGELFF	TGTGCCAGCACCCCAAGCGGGAACACCGGGGAGCTGTTTTTT
TRBJ1-5	.	15	.	TRBV6-1	CASSEARGVNQPQHF	TGTGCCAGCAGTGAAGCACGGGGAGTCAATCAGCCCCAGCATTTT
TRBJ1-2	few	15	.	TRBV6-7	CAGPGTTYFNYGYTF	TGTGCCGGTCCCGGGACGACCTACTTTAACTATGGCTACACCTTC
TRBJ2-5	many	15	.	TRBV11-3	CASSLTVFAEETQYF	TGTGCCAGCAGCTTAACTGTCTTCGCGGAGGAGACCCAGTACTTC
TRBJ2-3	many	16	TRBD2	TRBV6-1	CARSGLAGTRADTQYF	TGTGCCCGGTCGGGACTAGCGGGGACCCGGGCAGATACGCAGTATTTT
TRBJ2-7	many	14	.	TRBV28	CASSSRQVSYEQYF	TGTGCCAGCAGTTCTCGACAGGTCTCCTACGAGCAGTACTTC
TRBJ1-1	many	12	.	TRBV7-9	CASSPTGFEAFF	TGTGCCAGCAGCCCCACAGGGTTTGAAGCTTTCTTT
TRBJ2-3	.	15	TRBD2	TRBV20-1	CSAAGPASGTDTQYF	TGCAGTGCCGCCGGACCGGCTAGCGGAACAGATACGCAGTATTTT
TRBJ2-1	.	12	.	TRBV19	CASQGVIDEQFF	TGTGCCAGTCAGGGAGTTATCGATGAGCAGTTCTTC
TRBJ1-1	many	15	TRBD1	TRBV2	CASSKAGTVNTEAFF	TGTGCCAGCAGTAAAGCCGGGACAGTGAACACTGAAGCTTTCTTT
TRBJ2-7	many	14	.	TRBV11-2	CASSFIAESGEQYF	TGTGCCAGCAGCTTTATAGCGGAGTCGGGCGAGCAGTACTTC
TRBJ2-5	few	14	.	TRBV30	CAWTRSAFEETQYF	TGTGCCTGGACCCGATCGGCCTTTGAAGAGACCCAGTACTTC
TRBJ1-1	many	11	.	TRBV11-2	CASTFLTEAFF	TGTGCCAGCACCTTCCTCACTGAAGCTTTCTTT
TRBJ2-1	.	17	TRBD1	TRBV4-1	CASQEYGSGQGWDEQFF	TGCGCCAGCCAGGAGTACGGGTCGGGACAGGGTTGGGATGAGCAGTTCTTC
TRBJ2-7	few	15	TRBD1	TRBV19	CASSGSGTGIYEQYF	TGTGCCAGTAGTGGGTCCGGGACAGGGATATACGAGCAGTACTTC
TRBJ2-7	many	18	TRBD1	TRBV28	CASSRETYTGEGRSEQYF	TGTGCCAGCAGTAGAGAAACCTACACAGGGGAAGGTCGATCCGAGCAGTACTTC
TRBJ1-2	many	15	.	TRBV28	CASNQGQHFNYGYTF	TGTGCCAGCAACCAAGGACAGCACTTTAACTATGGCTACACCTTC
TRBJ1-1	many	13	.	TRBV29-1	CSVTPPGATEAFF	TGCAGCGTCACGCCACCGGGGGCCACTGAAGCTTTCTTT
TRBJ2-5	many	16	TRBD2	TRBV29-1	CSADPAAAGGPKTQYF	TGCAGCGCTGACCCTGCCGCGGCGGGAGGGCCTAAGACCCAGTACTTC
TRBJ1-2	many	14	.	TRBV18	CASSPDQRGGGYTF	TGTGCCAGCTCACCAGACCAACGGGGGGGTGGCTACACCTTC
TRBJ2-2	many	14	.	TRBV9	CASSVQQYTGELFF	TGTGCCAGCAGCGTACAGCAGTACACCGGGGAGCTGTTTTTT
TRBJ2-6	few	21	TRBD2	TRBV27	CASSAGRPGLAGFSGANVLTF	TGTGCCAGCAGTGCTGGCCGTCCGGGACTAGCGGGGTTCTCTGGGGCCAACGTCCTGACTTTC
TRBJ1-3	few	17	.	TRBV3-1	CASSQVGSAGRGNTIYF	TGTGCCAGCAGCCAAGTTGGGTCGGCAGGACGAGGAAACACCATATATTTT
TRBJ2-7	.	13	TRBD2	TRBV20-1	CSAWTSGNYEQYF	TGCAGTGCTTGGACTAGCGGAAATTACGAGCAGTACTTC
TRBJ2-1	many	15	.	TRBV7-3	CASSLNGNVVDEQFF	TGTGCCAGCAGCTTAAATGGCAATGTAGTTGACGAGCAGTTCTTC
TRBJ2-1	.	16	TRBD1	TRBV19	CASRTGSQSSYNEQFF	TGTGCCAGTCGGACAGGGAGCCAGAGCTCCTACAATGAGCAGTTCTTC
TRBJ2-5	few	13	.	TRBV2	CASRGRRGETQYF	TGTGCCAGCAGGGGACGGAGGGGGGAGACCCAGTACTTC
TRBJ1-5	.	14	.	TRBV19	CVSSINIPNQPQHF	TGTGTCAGTAGTATTAACATACCAAATCAGCCCCAGCATTTT
TRBJ2-3	many	14	TRBD2	TRBV5-1	CASSPAGGADTQYF	TGTGCCAGCAGCCCTGCGGGGGGCGCAGATACGCAGTATTTT
TRBJ2-2	many	17	TRBD1	TRBV3-1	CASSQETLDRATGELFF	TGTGCCAGCAGCCAAGAAACCCTAGACAGGGCCACCGGGGAGCTGTTTTTT
TRBJ2-1	.	16	.	TRBV7-6	CASSSSSGPAYNEQFF	TGTGCCAGCAGCTCCTCGAGCGGTCCCGCCTACAATGAGCAGTTCTTC
TRBJ1-2	many	15	.	TRBV18	CASSPPGGISKGYTF	TGTGCCAGCTCACCACCAGGGGGAATTTCGAAAGGCTACACCTTC
TRBJ1-5	.	15	.	TRBV7-2	CASSLTGRLNQPQHF	TGTGCCAGCAGCTTAACAGGACGGTTGAATCAGCCCCAGCATTTT
TRBJ2-2	.	14	.	TRBV19	CASQRGRGSGELFF	TGTGCCAGCCAACGAGGAAGGGGCTCCGGGGAGCTGTTTTTT
TRBJ2-1	many	12	.	TRBV18	CASSPISYEQFF	TGTGCCAGCTCACCCATTAGTTATGAGCAGTTCTTC
TRBJ1-1	many	14	.	TRBV2	CASSEQGQNTEAFF	TGTGCCAGCAGTGAACAGGGCCAGAACACTGAAGCTTTCTTT
TRBJ2-3	.	15	.	TRBV11-2	CASSYKSPRTDTQYF	TGTGCCAGCAGTTACAAGTCTCCTCGCACAGATACGCAGTATTTT
TRBJ2-5	once	13	.	TRBV9	CASSGGQLETQYF	TGTGCCAGCAGCGGAGGACAGCTGGAGACCCAGTACTTC
TRBJ1-5	many	13	.	TRBV10-3	CAISSVGNQPQHF	TGTGCCATCAGTTCGGTTGGCAATCAGCCCCAGCATTTT
TRBJ2-2	many	15	TRBD2	TRBV2	CASSPGTSATGELFF	TGTGCCAGCAGTCCCGGGACTAGCGCCACCGGGGAGCTGTTTTTT
TRBJ2-7	many	16	TRBD1	TRBV7-6	CASSVTGTGGSYEQYF	TGTGCCAGCAGCGTGACCGGGACAGGGGGCTCCTACGAGCAGTACTTC
TRBJ2-7	many	12	TRBD1	TRBV6-1	CASTGGLYEQYF	TGTGCCAGCACAGGGGGCCTCTACGAGCAGTACTTC
TRBJ2-2	.	16	.	TRBV5-1	CASSEVTILGTGELFF	TGCGCCAGCAGCGAAGTGACTATATTGGGTACCGGGGAGCTGTTTTTT
TRBJ2-2	once	14	.	TRBV7-3	CASSPIGGTGELFF	TGTGCCAGCAGTCCGATAGGGGGCACCGGGGAGCTGTTTTTT
TRBJ2-7	.	14	.	TRBV6-5	CASSYRDGLYEQYF	TGTGCCAGCAGTTACCGGGACGGACTCTACGAGCAGTACTTC
TRBJ2-7	many	17	TRBD1	TRBV6-5	CASSYSMFGRGTDEQYF	TGTGCCAGCAGTTACTCGATGTTTGGCAGGGGGACGGACGAGCAGTACTTC
TRBJ1-5	many	15	.	TRBV5-6	CASSWGGGGNQPQHF	TGTGCCAGCAGCTGGGGAGGTGGCGGCAATCAGCCCCAGCATTTT
TRBJ2-1	many	16	.	TRBV12-3/TRBV12-4	CASSPRGTVGGGEQFF	TGTGCCAGCAGTCCCCGGGGGACGGTGGGTGGGGGTGAGCAGTTCTTC
TRBJ1-1	few	14	.	TRBV6-2/TRBV6-3	CASISRRMNTEAFF	TGTGCCAGCATCTCGAGGAGGATGAACACTGAAGCTTTCTTT
TRBJ2-2	few	13	TRBD2	TRBV6-1	CAASREATGELFF	TGTGCCGCGTCGCGGGAGGCCACCGGGGAGCTGTTTTTT